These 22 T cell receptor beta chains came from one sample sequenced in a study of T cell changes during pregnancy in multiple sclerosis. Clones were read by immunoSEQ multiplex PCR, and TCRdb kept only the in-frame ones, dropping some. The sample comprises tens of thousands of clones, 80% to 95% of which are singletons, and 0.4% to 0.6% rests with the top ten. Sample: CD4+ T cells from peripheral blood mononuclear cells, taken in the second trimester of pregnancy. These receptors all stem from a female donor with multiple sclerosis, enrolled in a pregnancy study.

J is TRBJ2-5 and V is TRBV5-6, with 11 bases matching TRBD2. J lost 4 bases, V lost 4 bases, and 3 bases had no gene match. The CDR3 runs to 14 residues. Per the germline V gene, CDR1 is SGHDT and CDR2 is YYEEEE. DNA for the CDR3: TGTGCCAGCAGCCCCGGACTAGCGGGAGAGACCCAGTACTTC. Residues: CASSPGLAGETQYF.

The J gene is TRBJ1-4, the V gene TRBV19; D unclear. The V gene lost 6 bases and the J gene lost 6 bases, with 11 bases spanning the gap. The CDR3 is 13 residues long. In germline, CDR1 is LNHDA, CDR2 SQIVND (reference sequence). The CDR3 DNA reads TGTGCCAGTAGCTCCCGGGATTATGAAAAACTGTTTTTT. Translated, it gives CASSSRDYEKLFF.

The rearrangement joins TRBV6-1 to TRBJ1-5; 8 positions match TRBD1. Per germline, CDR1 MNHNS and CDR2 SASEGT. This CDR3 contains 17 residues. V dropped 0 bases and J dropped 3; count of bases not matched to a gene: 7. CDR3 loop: CASSEASGGWVNQPQHF. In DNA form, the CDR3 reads TGTGCCAGCAGTGAAGCATCAGGGGGCTGGGTCAATCAGCCCCAGCATTTT.

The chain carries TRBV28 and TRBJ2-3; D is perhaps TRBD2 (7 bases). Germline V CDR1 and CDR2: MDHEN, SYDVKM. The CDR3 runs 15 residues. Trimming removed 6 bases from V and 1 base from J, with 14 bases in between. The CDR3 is CASRAAGQGTDTQYF. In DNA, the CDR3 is TGTGCCAGCAGGGCAGCGGGACAAGGCACAGATACGCAGTATTTT.

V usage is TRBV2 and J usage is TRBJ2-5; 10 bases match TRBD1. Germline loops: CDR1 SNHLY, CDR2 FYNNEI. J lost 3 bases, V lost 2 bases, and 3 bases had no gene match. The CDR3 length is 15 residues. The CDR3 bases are TGTGCCAGCAGTGAAACCGGACAGGGGGAAGAGACCCAGTACTTC. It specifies CASSETGQGEETQYF.

The CDR3 DNA sequence: TGTGCCAGCAGTCCAGTCACAGTGGGAGTTACCCAGGTGGGCAAAGCTTTCTTT. This sequence encodes CASSPVTVGVTQVGKAFF. The rearrangement joins TRBV27 to TRBJ1-1; D gene uncertain. The CDR3 covers 18 residues. V lost 5 bases and J 9 bases, leaving 31 bases between the germline ends. Germline CDR1 reads MNHEY; CDR2 reads SMNVEV (reference sequence).

The CDR3 nucleotides read TGTGCCACCAGCAGCGGGACTCTTAAGGGCGACGAGCAGTACTTC. This gives the protein CATSSGTLKGDEQYF. The chain joins TRBV15 to TRBJ2-7; weak D call: TRBD2 (6 bases). V was trimmed by 3 bases and J by 5 bases, leaving 17 bases between them. The CDR3 loop spans 15 amino acids. Germline V lookup: CDR1 LNHNV, CDR2 YYDKDF (reference sequence).

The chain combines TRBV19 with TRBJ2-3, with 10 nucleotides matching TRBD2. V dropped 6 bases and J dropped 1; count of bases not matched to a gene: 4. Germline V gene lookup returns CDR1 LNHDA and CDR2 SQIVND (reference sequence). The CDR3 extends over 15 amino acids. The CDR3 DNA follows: TGTGCCAGTAGCCCCGGGACTAGCGGCACAGATACGCAGTATTTT. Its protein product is CASSPGTSGTDTQYF.

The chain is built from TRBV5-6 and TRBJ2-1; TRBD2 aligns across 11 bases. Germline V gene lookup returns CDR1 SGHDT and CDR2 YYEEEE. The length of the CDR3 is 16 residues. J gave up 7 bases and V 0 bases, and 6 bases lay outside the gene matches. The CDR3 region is CASSLERLAGRNEQFF. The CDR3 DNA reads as TGTGCCAGCAGCTTGGAACGACTAGCGGGGAGGAATGAGCAGTTCTTC. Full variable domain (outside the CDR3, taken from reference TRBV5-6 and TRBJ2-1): DAGVTQSPTHLIKTRGQQVTLRCSPKSGHDTVSWYQQALGQGPQFIFQYYEEEERQRGNFPDRFSGHQFPNYSSELNVNALLLGDSALYLCASSLERLAGRNEQFFGPGTRLTVL.

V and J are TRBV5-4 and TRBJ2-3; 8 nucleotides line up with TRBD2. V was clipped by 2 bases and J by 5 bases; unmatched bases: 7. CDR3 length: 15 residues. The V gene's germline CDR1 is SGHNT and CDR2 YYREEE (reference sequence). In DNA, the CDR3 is TGTGCCAGCAGCTTAGCGGGAGCTCGCGGAGATACGCAGTATTTT. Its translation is CASSLAGARGDTQYF. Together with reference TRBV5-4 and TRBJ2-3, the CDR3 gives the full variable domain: ETGVTQSPTHLIKTRGQQVTLRCSSQSGHNTVSWYQQALGQGPQFIFQYYREEENGRGNFPPRFSGLQFPNYSSELNVNALELDDSALYLCASSLAGARGDTQYFGPGTRLTVL.

The CDR3: CSVLPSTDLGTQYF. CDR3 DNA: TGCAGCGTTTTGCCTAGCACCGATCTGGGTACGCAGTATTTT. The chain links TRBV29-1 to TRBJ2-3; the D gene is possibly TRBD2 (5 bases). There are 14 residues in the CDR3. CDR1 is SQVTM, CDR2 ANQGSEA, per germline. The ends were cut back, 5 bases at V and 8 bases at J, with 20 bases in the middle.

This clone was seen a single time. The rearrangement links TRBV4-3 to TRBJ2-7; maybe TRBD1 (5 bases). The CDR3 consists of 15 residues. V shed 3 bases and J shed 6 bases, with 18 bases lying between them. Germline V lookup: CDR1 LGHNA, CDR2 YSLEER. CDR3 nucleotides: TGCGCCAGCAGCCACCTGGGGAAGGGGCCCCCCGAGCAGTACTTC. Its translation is CASSHLGKGPPEQYF.

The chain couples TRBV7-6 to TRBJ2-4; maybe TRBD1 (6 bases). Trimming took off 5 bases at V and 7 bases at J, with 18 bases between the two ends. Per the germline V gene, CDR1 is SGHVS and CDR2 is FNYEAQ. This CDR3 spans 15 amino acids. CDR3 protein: CASSPQGRGLNIQYF. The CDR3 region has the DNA TGTGCCAGCAGCCCCCAGGGGAGAGGGCTGAACATTCAGTACTTC.

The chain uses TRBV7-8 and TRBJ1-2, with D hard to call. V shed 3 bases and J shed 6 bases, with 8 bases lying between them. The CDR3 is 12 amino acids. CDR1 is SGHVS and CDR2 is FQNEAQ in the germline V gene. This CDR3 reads CASSFDTNGYTF. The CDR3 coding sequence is TGTGCCAGCAGCTTTGACACAAATGGCTACACCTTC.

The CDR3 DNA reads as TGCAGCATAAAGAGGGGGTACAATGAGCAGTTCTTC. Its protein product is CSIKRGYNEQFF. V and J are TRBV29-1 and TRBJ2-1; possibly TRBD1 for D (6 bases). Between the trimmed V and J ends, which lost 8 bases and 4 bases, there was a span of 12 bases. The germline V gene has CDR1 SQVTM and CDR2 ANQGSEA. The CDR3 spans 12 residues.

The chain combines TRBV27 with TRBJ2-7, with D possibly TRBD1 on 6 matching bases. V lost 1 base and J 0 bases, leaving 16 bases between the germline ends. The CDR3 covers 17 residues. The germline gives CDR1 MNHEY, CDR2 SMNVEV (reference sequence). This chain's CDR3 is CASSLFGQQLHSYEQYF. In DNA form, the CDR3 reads TGTGCCAGCAGTTTATTTGGACAGCAACTACACTCCTACGAGCAGTACTTC.

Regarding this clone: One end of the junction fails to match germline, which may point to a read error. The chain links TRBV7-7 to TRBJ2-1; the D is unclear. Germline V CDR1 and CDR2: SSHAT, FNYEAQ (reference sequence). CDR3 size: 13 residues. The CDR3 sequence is CASSLALDNEQFF. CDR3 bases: TGTGCTAGCAGCTTAGCCCTAGACAATGAGCAGTTCTTC.

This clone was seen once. CDR3 in amino acids: CASSQGQGTDTQYF. The CDR3 DNA follows: TGCGCCAGCAGCCAGGGACAGGGCACAGATACGCAGTATTTT. The V and J genes are TRBV5-1 and TRBJ2-3, with 8 bases lining up with TRBD1. V was pared by 4 bases and J by 1 base, with 2 bases of the junction left unmatched. Germline V CDR1 and CDR2: SGHRS, YFSETQ. The CDR3 loop spans 14 amino acids.

CDR3 residues: CSVEGGKGLNYGYTF. In DNA form, the CDR3 reads TGCAGCGTTGAAGGGGGGAAGGGACTAAACTATGGCTACACCTTC. The chain links TRBV29-1 to TRBJ1-2; D might be TRBD1 (5 bases). The CDR3 runs to 15 residues. V was pared by 1 base and J by 2 bases, with 14 bases between. In germline, CDR1 is SQVTM, CDR2 ANQGSEA.

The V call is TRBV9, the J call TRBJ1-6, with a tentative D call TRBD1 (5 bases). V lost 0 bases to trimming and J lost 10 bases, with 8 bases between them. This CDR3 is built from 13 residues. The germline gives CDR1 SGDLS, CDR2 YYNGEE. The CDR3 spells CASSVEDRSPLHF. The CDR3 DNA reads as TGTGCCAGCAGCGTAGAAGACAGATCACCCCTCCACTTT. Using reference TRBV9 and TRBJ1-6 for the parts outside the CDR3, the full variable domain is DSGVTQTPKHLITATGQRVTLRCSPRSGDLSVYWYQQSLDQGLQFLIQYYNGEERAKGNILERFSAQQFPDLHSELNLSSLELGDSALYFCASSVEDRSPLHFGNGTRLTVT.

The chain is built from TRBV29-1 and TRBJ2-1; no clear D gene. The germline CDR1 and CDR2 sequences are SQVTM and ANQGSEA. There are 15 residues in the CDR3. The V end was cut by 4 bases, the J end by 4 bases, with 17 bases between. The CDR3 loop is CSVVGETRRYNEQFF. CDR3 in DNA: TGCAGCGTTGTCGGAGAGACCCGTCGATACAATGAGCAGTTCTTC.

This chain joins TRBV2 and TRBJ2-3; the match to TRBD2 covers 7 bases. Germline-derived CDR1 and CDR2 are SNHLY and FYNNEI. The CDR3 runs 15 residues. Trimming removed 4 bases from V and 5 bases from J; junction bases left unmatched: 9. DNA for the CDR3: TGTGCCAGCAGTGGGGGCGCGGGAGCGGGAGATACGCAGTATTTT. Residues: CASSGGAGAGDTQYF.